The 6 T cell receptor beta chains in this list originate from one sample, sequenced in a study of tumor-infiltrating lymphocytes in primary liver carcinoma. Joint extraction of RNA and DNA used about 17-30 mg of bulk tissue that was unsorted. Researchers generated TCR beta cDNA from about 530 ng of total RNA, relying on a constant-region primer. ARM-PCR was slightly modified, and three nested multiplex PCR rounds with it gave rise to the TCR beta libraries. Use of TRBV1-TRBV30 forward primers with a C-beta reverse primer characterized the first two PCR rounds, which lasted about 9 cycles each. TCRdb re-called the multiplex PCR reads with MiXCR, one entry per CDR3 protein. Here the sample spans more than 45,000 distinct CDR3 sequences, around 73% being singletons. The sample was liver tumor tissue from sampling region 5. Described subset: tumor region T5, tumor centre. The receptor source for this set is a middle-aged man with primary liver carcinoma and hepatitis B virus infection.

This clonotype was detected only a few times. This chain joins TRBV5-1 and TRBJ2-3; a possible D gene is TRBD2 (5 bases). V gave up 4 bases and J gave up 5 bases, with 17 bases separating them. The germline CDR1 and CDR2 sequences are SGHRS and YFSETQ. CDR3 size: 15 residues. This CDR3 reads CASSAAETEGDTQYF. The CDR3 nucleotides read TGCGCCAGCAGCGCTGCCGAGACCGAGGGAGATACGCAGTATTTT.

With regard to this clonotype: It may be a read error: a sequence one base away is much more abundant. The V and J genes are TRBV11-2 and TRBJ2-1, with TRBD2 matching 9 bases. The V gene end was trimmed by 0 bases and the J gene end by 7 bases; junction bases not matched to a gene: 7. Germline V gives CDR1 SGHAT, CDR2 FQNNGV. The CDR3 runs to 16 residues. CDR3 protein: CASSLEPLAGMNEQFF. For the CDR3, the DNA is TGTGCCAGCAGCTTAGAGCCCCTAGCGGGAATGAATGAGCAGTTCTTC. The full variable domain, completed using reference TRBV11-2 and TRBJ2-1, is EAGVAQSPRYKIIEKRQSVAFWCNPISGHATLYWYQQILGQGPKLLIQFQNNGVVDDSQLPKDRFSAERLKGVDSTLKIQPAKLEDSAVYLCASSLEPLAGMNEQFFGPGTRLTVL.

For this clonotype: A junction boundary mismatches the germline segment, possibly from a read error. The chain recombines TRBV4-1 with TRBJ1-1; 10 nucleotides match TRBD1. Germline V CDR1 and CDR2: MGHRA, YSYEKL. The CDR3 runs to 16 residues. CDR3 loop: CASILGTGALNTEAFF. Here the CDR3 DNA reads TGTGCCAGCATCCTCGGGACAGGGGCCCTGAACACTGAAGCTTTCTTT.

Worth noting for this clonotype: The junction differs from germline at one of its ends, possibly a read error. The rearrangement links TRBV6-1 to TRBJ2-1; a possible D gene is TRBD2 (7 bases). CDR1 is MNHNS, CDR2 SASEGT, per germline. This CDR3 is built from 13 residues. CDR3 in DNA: TGTGCCGGCGAGGGGGGACTAAGCAATGAGCAGCTCTTC. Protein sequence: CAGEGGLSNEQLF.

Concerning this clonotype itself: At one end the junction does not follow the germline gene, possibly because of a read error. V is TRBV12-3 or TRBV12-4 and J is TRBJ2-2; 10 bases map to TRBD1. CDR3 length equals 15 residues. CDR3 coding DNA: TGTGCCAGCAGGGATCGACAGGGGGCCACCGTGGAGCTGTTTTTC. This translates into CASRDRQGATVELFF.

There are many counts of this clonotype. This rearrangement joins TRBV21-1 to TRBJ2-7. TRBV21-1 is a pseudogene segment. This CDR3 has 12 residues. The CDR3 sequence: CASMVTACEQYF. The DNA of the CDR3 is TGTGCCAGCATGGTCACGGCGTGCGAGCAGTACTTC.